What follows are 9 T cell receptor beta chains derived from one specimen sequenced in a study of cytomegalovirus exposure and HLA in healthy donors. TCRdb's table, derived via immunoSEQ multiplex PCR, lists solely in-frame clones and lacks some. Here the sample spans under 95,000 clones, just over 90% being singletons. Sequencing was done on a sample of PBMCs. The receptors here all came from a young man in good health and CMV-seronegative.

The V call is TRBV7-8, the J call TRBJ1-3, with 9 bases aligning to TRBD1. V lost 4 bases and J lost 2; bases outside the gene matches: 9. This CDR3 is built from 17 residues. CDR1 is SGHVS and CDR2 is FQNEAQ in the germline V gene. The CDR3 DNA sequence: TGTGCCAGCAGCTACCCGGGACAGGGTATAGCTGGAAACACCATATATTTT. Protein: CASSYPGQGIAGNTIYF.

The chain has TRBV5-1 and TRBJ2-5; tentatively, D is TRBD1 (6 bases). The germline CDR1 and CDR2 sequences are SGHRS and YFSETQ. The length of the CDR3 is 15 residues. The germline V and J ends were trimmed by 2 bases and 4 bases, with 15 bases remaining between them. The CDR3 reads CASSLGQRHGETQYF. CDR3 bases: TGCGCCAGCAGCTTAGGACAGCGGCACGGAGAGACCCAGTACTTC.

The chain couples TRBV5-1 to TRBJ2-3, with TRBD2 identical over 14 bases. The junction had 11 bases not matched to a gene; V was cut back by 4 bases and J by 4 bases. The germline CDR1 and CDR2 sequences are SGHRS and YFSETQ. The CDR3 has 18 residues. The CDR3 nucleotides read TGCGCCAGCAGCGGACCGACTAGCGGGAGGGCCCGGTCAGATACGCAGTATTTT. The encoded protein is CASSGPTSGRARSDTQYF.

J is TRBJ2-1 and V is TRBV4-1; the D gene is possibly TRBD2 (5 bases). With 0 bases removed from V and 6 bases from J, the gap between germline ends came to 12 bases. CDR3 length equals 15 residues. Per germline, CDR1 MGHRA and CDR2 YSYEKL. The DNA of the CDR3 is TGCGCCAGCAGCCAAGATCTAGGGCTAGCCAATGAGCAGTTCTTC. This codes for CASSQDLGLANEQFF.

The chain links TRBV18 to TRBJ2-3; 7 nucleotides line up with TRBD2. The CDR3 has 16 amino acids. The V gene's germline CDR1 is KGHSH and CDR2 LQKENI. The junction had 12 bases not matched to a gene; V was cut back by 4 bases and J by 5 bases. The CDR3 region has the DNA TGTGCCAGCTCACAATTTGCGGGAGAATTCGGAGATACGCAGTATTTT. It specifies CASSQFAGEFGDTQYF.

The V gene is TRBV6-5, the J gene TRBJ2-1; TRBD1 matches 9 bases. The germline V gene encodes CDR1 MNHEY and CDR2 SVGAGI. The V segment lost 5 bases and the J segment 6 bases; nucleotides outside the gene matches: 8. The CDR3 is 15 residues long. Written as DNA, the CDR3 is TGTGCCAGCAGTCGTCCGGGACAGGGATCCAATGAGCAGTTCTTC. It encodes CASSRPGQGSNEQFF.

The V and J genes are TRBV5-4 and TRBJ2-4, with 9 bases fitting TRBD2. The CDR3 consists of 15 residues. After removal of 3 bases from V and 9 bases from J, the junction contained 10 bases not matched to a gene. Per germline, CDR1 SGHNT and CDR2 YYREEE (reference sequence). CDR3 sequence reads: CASSSASGTLGIQYF. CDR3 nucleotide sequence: TGTGCCAGCAGCTCTGCTAGCGGGACGCTGGGCATTCAGTACTTC.

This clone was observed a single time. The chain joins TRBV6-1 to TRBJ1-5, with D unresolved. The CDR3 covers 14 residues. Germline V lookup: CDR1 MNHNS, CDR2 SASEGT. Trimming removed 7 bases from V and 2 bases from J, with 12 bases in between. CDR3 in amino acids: CASTRGIGNQPQHF. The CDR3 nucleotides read TGTGCCAGCACACGAGGGATTGGCAATCAGCCCCAGCATTTT.

The CDR3 spells CASRPLAGGTGELFF. The CDR3 DNA follows: TGCGCCAGCAGACCCCTCGCGGGGGGGACCGGGGAGCTGTTTTTT. The V and J genes are TRBV5-1 and TRBJ2-2; 9 nucleotides match TRBD2. CDR1 is SGHRS, CDR2 YFSETQ, per germline. The CDR3 sequence is 15 residues long. V was pared by 5 bases and J by 5 bases, with 7 bases of the junction left unmatched.